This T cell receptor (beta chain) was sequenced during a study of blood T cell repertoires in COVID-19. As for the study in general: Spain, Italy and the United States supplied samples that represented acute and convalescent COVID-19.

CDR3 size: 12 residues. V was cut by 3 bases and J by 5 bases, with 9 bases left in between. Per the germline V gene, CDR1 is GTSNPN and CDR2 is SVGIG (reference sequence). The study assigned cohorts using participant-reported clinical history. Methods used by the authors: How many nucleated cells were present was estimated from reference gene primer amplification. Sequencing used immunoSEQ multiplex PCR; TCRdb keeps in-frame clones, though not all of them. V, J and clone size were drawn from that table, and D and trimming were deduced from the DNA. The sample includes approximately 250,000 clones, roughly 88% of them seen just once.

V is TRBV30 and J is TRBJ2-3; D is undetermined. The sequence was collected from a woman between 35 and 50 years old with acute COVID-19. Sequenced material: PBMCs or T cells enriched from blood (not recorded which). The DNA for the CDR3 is TGTGCCTGGAGCTCCCTAGTAGATACGCAGTATTTT. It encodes CAWSSLVDTQYF.